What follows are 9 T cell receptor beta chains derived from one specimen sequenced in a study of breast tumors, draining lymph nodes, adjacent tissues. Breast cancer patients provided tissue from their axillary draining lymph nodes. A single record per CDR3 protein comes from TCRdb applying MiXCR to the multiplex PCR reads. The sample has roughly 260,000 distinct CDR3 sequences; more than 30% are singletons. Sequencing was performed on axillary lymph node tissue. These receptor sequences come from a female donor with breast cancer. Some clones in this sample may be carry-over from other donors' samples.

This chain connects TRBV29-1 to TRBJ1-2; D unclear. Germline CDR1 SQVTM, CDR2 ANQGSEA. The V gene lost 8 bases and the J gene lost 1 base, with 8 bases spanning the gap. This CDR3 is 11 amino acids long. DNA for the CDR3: TGCAGCACCGACATTAACTATGGCTACACCTTC. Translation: CSTDINYGYTF.

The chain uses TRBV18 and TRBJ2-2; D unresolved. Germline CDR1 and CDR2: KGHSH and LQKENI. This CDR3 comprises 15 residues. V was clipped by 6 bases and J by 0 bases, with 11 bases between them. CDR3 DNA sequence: TGTGCCAGCTCGTACTCCATATCGAACACCGGGGAGCTGTTTTTT. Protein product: CASSYSISNTGELFF. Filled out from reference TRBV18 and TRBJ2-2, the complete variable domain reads NAGVMQNPRHLVRRRGQEARLRCSPMKGHSHVYWYRQLPEEGLKFMVYLQKENIIDESGMPKERFSAEFPKEGPSILRIQQVVRGDSAAYFCASSYSISNTGELFFGEGSRLTVL.

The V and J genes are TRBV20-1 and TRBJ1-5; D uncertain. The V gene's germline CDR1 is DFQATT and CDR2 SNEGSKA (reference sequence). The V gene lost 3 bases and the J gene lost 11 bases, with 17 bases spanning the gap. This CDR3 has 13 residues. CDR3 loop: CSASSRWGETQHF. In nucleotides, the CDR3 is TGCAGTGCTAGTTCTCGGTGGGGAGAGACCCAGCATTTT.

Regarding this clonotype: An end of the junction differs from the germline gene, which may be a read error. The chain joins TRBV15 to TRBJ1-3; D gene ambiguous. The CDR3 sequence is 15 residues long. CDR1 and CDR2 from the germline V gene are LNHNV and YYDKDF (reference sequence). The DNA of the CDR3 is TGTGCCACCAGTGTTGGGAGACATTCTGGAAGCACCATATATTTT. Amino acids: CATSVGRHSGSTIYF.

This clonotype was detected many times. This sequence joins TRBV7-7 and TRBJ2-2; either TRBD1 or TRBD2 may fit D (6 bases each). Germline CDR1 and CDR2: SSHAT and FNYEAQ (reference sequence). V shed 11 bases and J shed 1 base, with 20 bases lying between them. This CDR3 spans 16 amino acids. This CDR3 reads CAVRGKGGENTGELFF. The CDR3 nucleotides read TGTGCCGTGAGAGGAAAGGGGGGAGAGAACACCGGGGAGCTGTTTTTT.

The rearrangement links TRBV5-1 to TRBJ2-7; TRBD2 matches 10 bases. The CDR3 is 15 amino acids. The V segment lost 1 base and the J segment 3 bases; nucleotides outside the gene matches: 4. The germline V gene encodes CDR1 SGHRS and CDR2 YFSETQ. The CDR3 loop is CASSLSPSGSYEQYF. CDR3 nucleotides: TGCGCCAGCAGCTTGTCGCCTAGCGGGAGCTACGAGCAGTACTTC.

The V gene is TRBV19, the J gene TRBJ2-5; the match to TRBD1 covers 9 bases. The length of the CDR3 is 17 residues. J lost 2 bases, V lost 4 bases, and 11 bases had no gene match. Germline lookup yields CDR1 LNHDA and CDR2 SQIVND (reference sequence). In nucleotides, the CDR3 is TGTGCCAGTAGTACCCCCTTTGGGACAGGGTGGCAAGAGACCCAGTACTTC. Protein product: CASSTPFGTGWQETQYF.

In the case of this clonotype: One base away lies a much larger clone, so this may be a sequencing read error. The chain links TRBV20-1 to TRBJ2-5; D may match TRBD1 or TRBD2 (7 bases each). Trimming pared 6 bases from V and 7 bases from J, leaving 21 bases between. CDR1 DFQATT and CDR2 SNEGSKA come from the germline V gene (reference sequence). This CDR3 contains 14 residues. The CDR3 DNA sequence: TGCAGTGCGGGCAGGGGGGGGGAAAGAGCGACCCAGTACTTC. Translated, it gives CSAGRGGERATQYF.

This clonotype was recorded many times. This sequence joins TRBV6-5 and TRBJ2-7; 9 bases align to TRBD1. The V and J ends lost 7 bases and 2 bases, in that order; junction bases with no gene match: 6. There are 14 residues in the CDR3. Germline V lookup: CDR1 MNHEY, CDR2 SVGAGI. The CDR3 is CASKTGGAPYEQYF. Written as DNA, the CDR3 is TGTGCCAGCAAAACAGGGGGCGCTCCCTACGAGCAGTACTTC.